This TCR beta chain came from a study of radiotherapy plus CTLA-4 blockade in lung cancer. Whole-study context: Of the patients, 15% to 20% showed objective responses and 31% attained disease control.

Repertoires were generated with immunoSEQ multiplex PCR, while TCRdb's copy carries only in-frame clones and drops some. The sample shows approximately 110,000 clones, about four fifths of them seen only once. Trimming removed 4 bases from V and 8 bases from J; junction bases left unmatched: 5. CDR1 and CDR2 from the germline V gene are SGHTS and YDEGEE. The CDR3 contains 13 residues. With respect to this clone: Its antigen is unidentified.

Overall study results and limits: TCR clones of tumor origin grew in blood after radiotherapy plus ipilimumab.

The clonotype comes from a human donor with non-small cell lung cancer that progressed on radiotherapy plus ipilimumab. Some clones in this sample may be carry-over from other donors' samples. The V call is TRBV5-8, the J call TRBJ1-4; TRBD1 agrees at 7 bases. The sequencing here drew on peripheral blood, taken from a patient treated with radiotherapy plus ipilimumab. This CDR3 reads CASSLQGYEKLFF. CDR3 nucleotide sequence: TGTGCCAGCAGCCTACAGGGGTACGAAAAACTGTTTTTT.